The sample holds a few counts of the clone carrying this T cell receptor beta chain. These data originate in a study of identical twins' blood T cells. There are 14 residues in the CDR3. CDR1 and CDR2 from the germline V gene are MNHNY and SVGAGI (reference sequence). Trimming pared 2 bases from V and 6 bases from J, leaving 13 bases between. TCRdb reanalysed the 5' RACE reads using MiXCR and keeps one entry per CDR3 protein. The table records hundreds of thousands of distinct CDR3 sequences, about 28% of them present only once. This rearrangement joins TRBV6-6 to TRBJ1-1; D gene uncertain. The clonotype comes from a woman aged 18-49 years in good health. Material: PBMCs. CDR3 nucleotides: TGTGCCAGCAGTTACGGCCGCGTGGCTCCTGAAGCTTTCTTT. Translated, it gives CASSYGRVAPEAFF.